This is a list of T cell receptor beta chains from one sample in a study of T cells in localized non-small cell lung cancer. Using immunoSEQ multiplex PCR, the repertoire was profiled, and TCRdb retains in-frame clones only, with some absent. This repertoire shows tens of thousands of clones, about 90% found once; its top ten account for roughly 29%. Sequencing used peripheral blood, obtained before any cancer treatment. The receptors derive from a male donor aged 60 or over with stage I squamous cell lung carcinoma. The CDR3 runs from the conserved cysteine through the conserved F or W. The D gene is left open where the match is weak. Some rows have no size entry. The others give once, few or many, or a class for an expanded clone.

.	.	TRBJ2-3	TRBV27	CASNELGRVEGTDTQYF	TGTGCCAGCAATGAATTGGGCAGGGTCGAGGGCACAGATACGCAGTATTTT
.	.	TRBJ2-6	TRBV12-5	CAQGDSGANVLTF	TGTGCCCAAGGAGACTCTGGGGCCAACGTCCTGACTTTC
.	.	TRBJ2-1	TRBV6-6	CASSLTSTNEQFF	TGTGCCAGCAGTTTAACTAGTACCAATGAGCAGTTCTTC
TRBD1	.	TRBJ2-7	TRBV7-8	CASSPGTDEQYF	TGTGCCAGCAGCCCAGGGACAGACGAGCAGTACTTC
.	once	TRBJ1-6	TRBV18	CASSPNSNSPLHF	TGTGCCAGCTCACCGAACTCTAATTCACCCCTCCACTTT
TRBD2	.	TRBJ2-3	TRBV7-8	CASSASGLAGPAGTQYF	TGTGCCAGCAGCGCCTCGGGACTAGCGGGACCTGCGGGAACGCAGTATTTT
TRBD2	.	TRBJ2-1	TRBV9	CASSVESSGMSLRGSEQFF	TGTGCCAGCAGCGTAGAATCTAGCGGGATGTCCTTACGGGGTAGTGAGCAGTTCTTC
TRBD1	.	TRBJ1-1	TRBV10-2	CASVTGHRAEAFF	TGCGCCAGCGTGACAGGGCATCGCGCTGAAGCTTTCTTT
.	.	TRBJ2-7	TRBV15	CATSRERSGGPYEQYF	TGTGCCACCAGCAGAGAACGGAGTGGGGGGCCCTACGAGCAGTACTTC
TRBD1	.	TRBJ2-7	TRBV30	CAWAGGLDYEQYF	TGTGCCTGGGCAGGGGGTTTGGACTACGAGCAGTACTTC
.	.	TRBJ1-6	TRBV6-5	CASKDDLGNSPLHF	TGTGCCTCGAAGGACGACTTAGGGAATTCACCCCTCCACTTT
TRBD1	.	TRBJ1-4	TRBV5-1	CASSSNTGAPNEKLFF	TGCGCCAGCAGCTCCAACACAGGGGCTCCTAATGAAAAACTGTTTTTT
TRBD1	.	TRBJ1-4	TRBV5-6	CASSLGDRVPRREKLFF	TGTGCCAGCAGCTTGGGAGACAGGGTGCCCAGAAGGGAAAAACTGTTTTTT
.	.	TRBJ1-2	TRBV5-1	CASSLGPGEGYTF	TGCGCCAGCAGCTTGGGGCCAGGGGAAGGCTACACCTTC
.	once	TRBJ1-3	TRBV5-1	CASSLEVTGNTIYF	TGCGCCAGCAGCTTGGAGGTTACTGGAAACACCATATATTTT